The present T cell receptor (beta chain) was sequenced within a study of spatial heterogeneity in lung cancer. Background on the study: Correlation of TCR transcript counts in tumor regions with a T cell module score from matched bulk RNA-seq was strong.

Time point indicated: sample taken at primary tumor resection. The study sequenced unsorted whole RNA from tumor, nontumor lung or frozen PBMC. General study results and limits: It was found that expanded intratumoral alpha and beta TCR counts tracked tumor mutation counts.

Unique molecular identifiers tagged every individual TCR cDNA molecule. TCRdb re-called the 5' RACE reads through MiXCR, storing one row per CDR3 protein. In the table there are more than 4,500 distinct CDR3 sequences, 17% of which are singletons. By frequency in the sample, this clonotype is medium-sized. The antigen is undetermined. Germline CDR1 is SGHTA and CDR2 is FQGTGA. V was cut by 0 bases and J by 4 bases, with 5 bases left in between. This CDR3 is 13 amino acids long. The chain is built from TRBV7-3 and TRBJ2-3; D not certain. The source was lung tumor tissue, collected at surgery. This TCR was recovered from a male donor with early-stage non-small cell lung cancer. The CDR3 reads CASSLTVADTQYF. Here the CDR3 DNA reads TGTGCCAGCAGCTTAACGGTCGCAGATACGCAGTATTTT.